Listed here are 27 T cell receptor beta chains from one sample, sequenced in a study of T cells in Graves' hyperthyroidism and ophthalmopathy. RNA transcripts were the template for amplifying TCR beta CDR3 regions. HTBI primers drove first-round RT-PCR of the TCR CDR3. TCRdb reprocessed the multiplex PCR reads with MiXCR, giving one entry per CDR3 protein. Here the sample spans 640,000 or so distinct CDR3 sequences, over 12% being singletons. Source material: blood. The receptors here all came from a woman aged 18-29 years with Graves' ophthalmopathy.

Many counts were recorded for this clonotype. The rearrangement joins TRBV7-2 to TRBJ2-3; D call uncertain. The CDR3 is 14 residues long. Trimming cost V 5 bases and J 6 bases, with 15 bases left between them. CDR1 is SGHTA, CDR2 FQGNSA, per germline. The CDR3 protein is CASSPPSSRDTQYF. The CDR3 nucleotides read TGTGCCAGCAGCCCACCTTCAAGCAGGGATACGCAGTATTTT.

The V call is TRBV25-1, the J call TRBJ1-4; D is perhaps TRBD1 (6 bases). V gave up 7 bases and J gave up 8 bases, with 17 bases separating them. Per germline, CDR1 MGHDK and CDR2 SYGVNS. The CDR3 spans 14 residues. CDR3 in amino acids: CASTDRGEGEKLFF. Here the CDR3 DNA reads TGTGCCAGCACCGATAGGGGGGAAGGAGAAAAACTGTTTTTT.

This clonotype was seen a handful of times. This chain uses TRBV28 with TRBJ1-5, with TRBD1 as a possible D gene (5 bases). Germline CDR1 and CDR2: MDHEN and SYDVKM. The CDR3 length is 15 residues. The V end lost 4 bases, the J end lost 2 bases, and 12 bases lay between the germline ends. CDR3: CASSSRDGRNQPQHF. The CDR3 DNA reads TGTGCCAGCAGTTCCAGGGACGGTCGCAATCAGCCCCAGCATTTT.

This clonotype was observed many times. This rearrangement joins TRBV28 to TRBJ2-6; a possible D gene is TRBD2 (6 bases). The CDR3 is 15 amino acids. The V end lost 2 bases, the J end lost 4 bases, and 9 bases lay between the germline ends. Germline values: CDR1 MDHEN, CDR2 SYDVKM. DNA for the CDR3: TGTGCCAGCAGTTTAGCGGGATCCGGGGCCAACGTCCTGACTTTC. This translates into CASSLAGSGANVLTF.

This clonotype has only a few counts. The chain combines TRBV7-9 with TRBJ1-4; 7 nucleotides align to TRBD1. Trimming cost V 4 bases and J 6 bases; bases outside gene matches: 8. Germline lookup yields CDR1 SEHNR and CDR2 FQNEAQ (reference sequence). The CDR3 has 15 residues. The CDR3 sequence: CASSSPQGMDEKLFF. Here the CDR3 DNA reads TGTGCCAGCAGCTCCCCACAGGGGATGGATGAAAAACTGTTTTTT.

This rearrangement joins TRBV30 to TRBJ2-1, with 11 bases fitting TRBD2. The CDR3 spans 17 residues. Germline CDR1 GTSNPN, CDR2 SVGIG (reference sequence). V dropped 0 bases and J dropped 3; count of bases not matched to a gene: 7. CDR3 coding DNA: TGTGCCTGGAGTGTATTAGCGGGAGGGTGGTTCTACAATGAGCAGTTCTTC. Translating gives CAWSVLAGGWFYNEQFF.

Note on this clonotype: This sequence may be a read error, since a much larger clone differs from it by one base. Given the absence of the conserved phenylalanine or tryptophan at the CDR3 end, a read error is likely. The CDR3 region has the DNA TGTGCCAGCATGGTAGGCGCTAGCGGGGGCAGAGGGACCCAGTACCTC. It translates to CASMVGASGGRGTQYL. This rearrangement joins TRBV12-3 or TRBV12-4 to TRBJ2-5; TRBD2 matches 10 bases. The CDR3 consists of 16 residues. The ends lost 7 bases at V and 7 bases at J; junction bases unmatched: 15.

This clonotype was seen at least ten times. At one boundary the junction diverges from the germline segment, which might be a read error. The chain has TRBV5-1 and TRBJ2-5; 7 bases are shared with TRBD2. From germline, CDR1 is SGHRS and CDR2 YFSETQ. The CDR3 covers 14 residues. CDR3 in amino acids: CASSLVGGQETQYF. As DNA, the CDR3 is TGTGCCAGCAGCTTAGTCGGGGGGCAAGAGACCCAGTACTTC. Full variable domain (outside the CDR3, taken from reference TRBV5-1 and TRBJ2-5): KAGVTQTPRYLIKTRGQQVTLSCSPISGHRSVSWYQQTPGQGLQFLFEYFSETQRNKGNFPGRFSGRQFSNSRSEMNVSTLELGDSALYLCASSLVGGQETQYFGPGTRLLVL.

This clonotype appeared many times. The rearrangement links TRBV9 to TRBJ2-7; D gene unclear. The V gene lost 4 bases and the J gene lost 4 bases, with 15 bases spanning the gap. The CDR3 covers 14 residues. Germline CDR1 SGDLS, CDR2 YYNGEE. This chain's CDR3 is CASSKRPFGYEQYF. The DNA of the CDR3 is TGTGCCAGCAGCAAGCGTCCCTTCGGGTACGAGCAGTACTTC. Together with reference TRBV9 and TRBJ2-7, the CDR3 gives the full variable domain: DSGVTQTPKHLITATGQRVTLRCSPRSGDLSVYWYQQSLDQGLQFLIQYYNGEERAKGNILERFSAQQFPDLHSELNLSSLELGDSALYFCASSKRPFGYEQYFGPGTRLTVT.

This clonotype was detected ten times or more. V is TRBV3-1 and J is TRBJ2-6; D unclear. The V gene lost 4 bases and the J gene lost 0 bases, with 4 bases spanning the gap. This CDR3 has 14 amino acids. Germline CDR1 reads LGHDT; CDR2 reads YNNKEL (reference sequence). For the CDR3, the DNA is TGTGCCAGCAGCCGGTTCTCTGGGGCCAACGTCCTGACTTTC. Protein sequence: CASSRFSGANVLTF.

The chain couples TRBV20-1 to TRBJ1-6; D may be TRBD1 (6 bases). This CDR3 has 16 amino acids. Trimming left V 6 bases short and J 0 bases short, with 15 bases between. From germline, CDR1 is DFQATT and CDR2 SNEGSKA (reference sequence). CDR3 bases: TGCAGTGCCGATCAGGGGAAGGGCTCCTATAATTCACCCCTCCACTTT. Translating it yields CSADQGKGSYNSPLHF.

The V and J genes are TRBV19 and TRBJ1-1; D is undetermined. Trimming pared 3 bases from V and 11 bases from J, leaving 13 bases between. CDR3 length: 12 residues. Germline CDR1 LNHDA, CDR2 SQIVND (reference sequence). The CDR3 is CASSIEGPWAFF. The CDR3 nucleotides are TGTGCCAGTAGTATCGAGGGTCCGTGGGCTTTCTTT.

This clonotype was observed at least ten times. The V call is TRBV3-1, the J call TRBJ2-7, with D possibly TRBD1 on 6 matching bases. CDR3 size: 12 residues. Deletions cut 3 bases from V and 6 bases from J, with 9 bases between. Germline V gene lookup returns CDR1 LGHDT and CDR2 YNNKEL (reference sequence). Here the CDR3 DNA reads TGTGCCAGCAGCCAGGGGGCGGGCGAGCAGTACTTC. Protein product: CASSQGAGEQYF.

This clonotype occurred a few times. V and J are TRBV7-6 and TRBJ1-4; maybe TRBD1 (5 bases). Germline CDR1 is SGHVS and CDR2 is FNYEAQ. The length of the CDR3 is 13 residues. Trimming removed 5 bases from V and 9 bases from J, with 13 bases in between. CDR3 residues: CASSRDSLKKLFF. The CDR3 coding sequence is TGTGCCAGCAGCCGGGACTCCCTAAAAAAACTGTTTTTT.

This clonotype came up many times. The rearrangement joins TRBV29-1 to TRBJ2-3, with 10 bases that match TRBD2. This CDR3 has 14 amino acids. Losses at the gene ends were 6 bases for V and 3 bases for J; bases not matched to a gene: 6. Germline V gives CDR1 SQVTM, CDR2 ANQGSEA. CDR3 sequence (DNA): TGCAGCGTGGGGCCTAGCGGGAGAACAGATACGCAGTATTTT. Its translation: CSVGPSGRTDTQYF.

This clonotype was detected only a few times. V is TRBV30 and J is TRBJ2-2; no definite D call. Germline V lookup: CDR1 GTSNPN, CDR2 SVGIG (reference sequence). V was trimmed by 3 bases and J by 5 bases, leaving 19 bases between them. The CDR3 consists of 16 residues. CDR3 DNA sequence: TGTGCCTGGAGCGCTGCCCACAGTGGGGTGACCGGGGAGCTGTTTTTT. Amino acids: CAWSAAHSGVTGELFF.

This clonotype was counted at least ten times. The rearrangement uses TRBV12-3 or TRBV12-4 and TRBJ1-1, with no clear D. V gave up 5 bases and J gave up 5 bases, with 15 bases separating them. This CDR3 region has 14 residues. The CDR3 loop reads CASSARTVWTEAFF. The CDR3 nucleotides are TGTGCCAGCAGTGCCCGAACGGTCTGGACTGAAGCTTTCTTT.

Ten or more counts support this clonotype. The V gene is TRBV30, the J gene TRBJ2-3; 9 nucleotides match TRBD1. The CDR3 length is 13 residues. Germline lookup yields CDR1 GTSNPN and CDR2 SVGIG (reference sequence). V trimming: 1 base; J trimming: 8 bases; junction bases outside the gene matches: 4. Here the CDR3 reads CAWSDRGPATQYF. CDR3 nucleotide sequence: TGTGCCTGGAGTGACAGGGGGCCGGCTACGCAGTATTTT. The whole variable domain, remainder taken from reference TRBV30 and TRBJ2-3, is SQTIHQWPATLVQPVGSPLSLECTVEGTSNPNLYWYRQAAGRGLQLLFYSVGIGQISSEVPQNLSASRPQDRQFILSSKKLLLSDSGFYLCAWSDRGPATQYFGPGTRLTVL.

This clonotype came up many times. This chain joins TRBV6-6 and TRBJ2-3; D is undetermined. V was trimmed by 2 bases and J by 1 base, leaving 16 bases between them. The CDR3 has 17 amino acids. Germline lookup yields CDR1 MNHNY and CDR2 SVGAGI (reference sequence). CDR3 loop: CASSYQWNFFRTDTQYF. CDR3 sequence (DNA): TGTGCCAGCAGTTACCAGTGGAACTTTTTCCGCACAGATACGCAGTATTTT.

The V and J genes are TRBV19 and TRBJ1-2; D not certain. Germline values: CDR1 LNHDA, CDR2 SQIVND (reference sequence). The ends were cut back, 11 bases at V and 6 bases at J, with 10 bases in the middle. The CDR3 spans 10 residues. In nucleotides, the CDR3 is TGTGCCGGCCACTTCGATGGCTACACCTTC. This sequence encodes CAGHFDGYTF. The full variable domain, completed using reference TRBV19 and TRBJ1-2, is DGGITQSPKYLFRKEGQNVTLSCEQNLNHDAMYWYRQDPGQGLRLIYYSQIVNDFQKGDIAEGYSVSREKKESFPLTVTSAQKNPTAFYLCAGHFDGYTFGSGTRLTVV.

The genes are TRBV28 and TRBJ1-5; TRBD1 agrees at 7 bases. Germline V gene lookup returns CDR1 MDHEN and CDR2 SYDVKM. The CDR3 consists of 17 residues. J lost 6 bases, V lost 8 bases, and 19 bases had no gene match. As DNA, the CDR3 is TGTGCCAGCCCACCCGGGACAGCCGTGGTGAACGGTCAGCCCCAGCATTTT. It specifies CASPPGTAVVNGQPQHF.

Only a few counts were recorded for this clonotype. The CDR3 spells CASSPLAASGRSETQYF. CDR3 coding DNA: TGTGCCAGCAGCCCCCTCGCGGCTAGCGGGAGATCTGAGACCCAGTACTTC. The chain employs TRBV7-2 and TRBJ2-5; 10 bases line up with TRBD2. The germline V gene encodes CDR1 SGHTA and CDR2 FQGNSA. V was pared by 5 bases and J by 5 bases, with 14 bases of the junction left unmatched. CDR3 length: 17 residues.

This clonotype was seen a handful of times. The V call is TRBV5-1, the J call TRBJ2-5; D remains unclear. Germline V gene sequence: CDR1 SGHRS, CDR2 YFSETQ. This CDR3 is built from 15 residues. V gave up 0 bases and J gave up 0 bases, with 9 bases separating them. DNA for the CDR3: TGCGCCAGCAGCTTGGATGGACGGTACCAAGAGACCCAGTACTTC. Translation gives CASSLDGRYQETQYF.

This clonotype was detected only a few times. The V and J genes are TRBV6-1 and TRBJ1-3, with 8 bases identical to TRBD1. V trimming: 5 bases; J trimming: 8 bases; junction bases outside the gene matches: 8. The germline V gene encodes CDR1 MNHNS and CDR2 SASEGT. The CDR3 has 14 amino acids. The CDR3 nucleotides are TGTGCCAGCAGTCACGGGACAGGCGTGGACACCATATATTTT. Translating gives CASSHGTGVDTIYF.

The genes are TRBV19 and TRBJ2-6; 8 bases are shared with TRBD1. This CDR3 has 16 amino acids. From germline, CDR1 is LNHDA and CDR2 SQIVND (reference sequence). The J segment lost 0 bases and the V segment lost 8 bases, leaving 6 bases of the junction unmatched. The DNA of the CDR3 is TGTGCCAGTGAACCGGGACAGGCCTCTGGGGCCAACGTCCTGACTTTC. As protein: CASEPGQASGANVLTF.

This clonotype came up many times. V and J are TRBV12-3 or TRBV12-4 and TRBJ1-5; D possibly corresponds to TRBD1 (6 bases). V lost 5 bases and J lost 6, with 11 bases in between. The CDR3 is 13 residues long. CDR3 sequence reads: CASSNREGQPQHF. CDR3 nucleotide sequence: TGTGCCAGCAGTAACAGGGAGGGTCAGCCCCAGCATTTT.

This clonotype was seen repeatedly, ten times or more. V usage is TRBV28 and J usage is TRBJ1-5, with D perhaps matching TRBD1 (6 bases). Germline values: CDR1 MDHEN, CDR2 SYDVKM. The CDR3 has 14 amino acids. Trimming pared 8 bases from V and 1 base from J, leaving 12 bases between. CDR3 in amino acids: CASWLQGSNQPQHF. The CDR3 region has the DNA TGTGCCAGCTGGCTACAGGGAAGCAATCAGCCCCAGCATTTT. The variable domain in full, with the rest retrieved from reference TRBV28 and TRBJ1-5, is DVKVTQSSRYLVKRTGEKVFLECVQDMDHENMFWYRQDPGLGLRLIYFSYDVKMKEKGDIPEGYSVSREKKERFSLILESASTNQTSMYLCASWLQGSNQPQHFGDGTRLSIL.